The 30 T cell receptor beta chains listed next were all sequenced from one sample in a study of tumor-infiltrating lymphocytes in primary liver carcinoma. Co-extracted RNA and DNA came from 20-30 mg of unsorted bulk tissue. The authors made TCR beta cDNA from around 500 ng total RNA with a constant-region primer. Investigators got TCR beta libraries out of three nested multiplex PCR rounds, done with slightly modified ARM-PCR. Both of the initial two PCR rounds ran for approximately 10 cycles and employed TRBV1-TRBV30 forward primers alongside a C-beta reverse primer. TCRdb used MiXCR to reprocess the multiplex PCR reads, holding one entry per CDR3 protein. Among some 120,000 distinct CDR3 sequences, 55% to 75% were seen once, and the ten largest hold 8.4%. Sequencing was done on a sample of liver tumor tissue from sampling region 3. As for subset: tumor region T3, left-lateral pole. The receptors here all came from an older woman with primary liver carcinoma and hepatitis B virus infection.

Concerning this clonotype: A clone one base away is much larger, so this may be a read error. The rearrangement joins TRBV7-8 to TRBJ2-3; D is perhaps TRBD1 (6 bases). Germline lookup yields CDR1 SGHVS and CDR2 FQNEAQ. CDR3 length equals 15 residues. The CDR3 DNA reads TGTGACAGCAGCTTAGGGGGTAGCCTAGCCGGTACGCAGTATTTT. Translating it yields CDSSLGGSLAGTQYF.

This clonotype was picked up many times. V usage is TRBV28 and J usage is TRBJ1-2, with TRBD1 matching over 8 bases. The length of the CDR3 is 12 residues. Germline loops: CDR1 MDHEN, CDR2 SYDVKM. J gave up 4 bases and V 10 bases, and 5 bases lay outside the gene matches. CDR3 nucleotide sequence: TGTGCCACCGGGACAGGACCCTATGGCTACACCTTC. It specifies CATGTGPYGYTF.

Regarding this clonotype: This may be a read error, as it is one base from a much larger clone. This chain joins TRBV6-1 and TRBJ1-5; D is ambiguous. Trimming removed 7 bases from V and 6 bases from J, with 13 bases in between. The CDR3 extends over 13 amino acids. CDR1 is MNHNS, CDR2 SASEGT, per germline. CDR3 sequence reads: CASNRQAAQPQHF. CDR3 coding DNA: TGTGCCAGCAACCGGCAGGCTGCTCAGCCCCAGCATTTT.

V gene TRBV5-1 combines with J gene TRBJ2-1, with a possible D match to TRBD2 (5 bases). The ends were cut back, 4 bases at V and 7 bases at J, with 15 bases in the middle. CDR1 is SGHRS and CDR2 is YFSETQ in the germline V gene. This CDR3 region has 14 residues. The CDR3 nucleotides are TGCGCCAGCAGCGTTAGCGAGAGCAGAAATGAGCAGTTCTTC. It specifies CASSVSESRNEQFF.

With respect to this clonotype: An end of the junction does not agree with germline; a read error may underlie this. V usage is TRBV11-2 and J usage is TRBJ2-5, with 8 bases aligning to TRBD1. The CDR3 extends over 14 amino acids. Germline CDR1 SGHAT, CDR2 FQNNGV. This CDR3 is CANSLEGQVGGQYF. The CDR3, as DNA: TGTGCCAACAGCTTAGAGGGACAGGTCGGCGGCCAGTACTTC.

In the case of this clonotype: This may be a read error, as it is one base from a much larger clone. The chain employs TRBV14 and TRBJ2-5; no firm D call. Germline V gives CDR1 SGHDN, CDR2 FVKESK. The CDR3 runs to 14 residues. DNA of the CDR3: TGTACCAGCAGCCCTTTGGTGGTCGGGGAGACCCAGTACTTC. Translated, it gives CTSSPLVVGETQYF.

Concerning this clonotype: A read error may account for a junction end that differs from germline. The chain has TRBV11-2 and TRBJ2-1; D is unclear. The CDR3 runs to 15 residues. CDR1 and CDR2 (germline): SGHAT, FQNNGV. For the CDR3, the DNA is TGTGCCAGCAGCTTGCCAGGATTATGGAACAATGGGCAGTTCTTC. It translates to CASSLPGLWNNGQFF.

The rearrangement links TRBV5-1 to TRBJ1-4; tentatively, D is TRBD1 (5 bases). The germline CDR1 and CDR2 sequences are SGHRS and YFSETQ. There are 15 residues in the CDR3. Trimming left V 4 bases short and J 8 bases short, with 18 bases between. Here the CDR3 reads CASSIEPGLGEKLFF. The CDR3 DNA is TGCGCCAGCAGCATTGAACCAGGGTTGGGAGAAAAACTGTTTTTT.

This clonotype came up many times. DNA of the CDR3: TGTGCCAGCAGCTTAGGGTCTAGCCGCGAGCAGTACTTC. It specifies CASSLGSSREQYF. This rearrangement joins TRBV7-9 to TRBJ2-7, with a weak D call TRBD2 (5 bases). Trimming took off 1 base at V and 6 bases at J, with 10 bases between the two ends. The CDR3 totals 13 residues. CDR1 is SEHNR and CDR2 is FQNEAQ in the germline V gene (reference sequence).

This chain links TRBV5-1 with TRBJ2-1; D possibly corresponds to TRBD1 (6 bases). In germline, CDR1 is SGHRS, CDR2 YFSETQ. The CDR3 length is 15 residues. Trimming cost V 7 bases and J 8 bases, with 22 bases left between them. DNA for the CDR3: TGCGCCAGCCGTACGGTTACTAGGGGGAGCTATGAGCAGTTCTTC. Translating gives CASRTVTRGSYEQFF.

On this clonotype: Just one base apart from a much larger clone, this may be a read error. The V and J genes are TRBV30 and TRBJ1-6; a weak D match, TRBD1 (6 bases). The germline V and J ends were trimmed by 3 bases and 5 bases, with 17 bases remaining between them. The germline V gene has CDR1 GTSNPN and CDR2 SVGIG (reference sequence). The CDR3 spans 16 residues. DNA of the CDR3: TGTGCCTGGAGGATATCGGACAGTCTGGATAATTCACCCCTCCACTTT. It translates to CAWRISDSLDNSPLHF.

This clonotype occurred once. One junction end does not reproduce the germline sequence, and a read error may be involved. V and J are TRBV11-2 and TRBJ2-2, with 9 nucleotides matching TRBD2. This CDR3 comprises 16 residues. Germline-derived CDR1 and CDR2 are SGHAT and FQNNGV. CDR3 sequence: CASSHSSGTNTGELFF. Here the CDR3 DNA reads TGTGCCAGCAGCCATTCTAGCGGGACCAACACTGGGGAGCTGTTTTTT.

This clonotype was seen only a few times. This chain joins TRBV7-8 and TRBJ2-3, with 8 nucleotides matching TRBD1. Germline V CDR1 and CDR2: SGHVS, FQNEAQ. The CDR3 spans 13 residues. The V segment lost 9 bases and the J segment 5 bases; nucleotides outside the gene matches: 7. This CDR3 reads CASNQGAGDTQYF. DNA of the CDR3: TGTGCCAGTAACCAGGGGGCGGGAGATACGCAGTATTTT.

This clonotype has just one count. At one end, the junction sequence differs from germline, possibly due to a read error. CDR3 amino acids: CASSSPGAGEYERYF. CDR3 nucleotide sequence: TGTGCCAGCAGTTCTCCGGGAGCGGGAGAATACGAGCGGTACTTC. V gene TRBV28 combines with J gene TRBJ2-7; 8 bases fit TRBD2. This CDR3 is built from 15 residues. Germline V lookup: CDR1 MDHEN, CDR2 SYDVKM.

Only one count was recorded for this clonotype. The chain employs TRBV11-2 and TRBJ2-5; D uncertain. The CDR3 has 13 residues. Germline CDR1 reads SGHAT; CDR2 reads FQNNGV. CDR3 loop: CAGSLKSKGTQYF. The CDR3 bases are TGTGCTGGCAGCTTAAAATCCAAGGGGACCCAGTACTTC.

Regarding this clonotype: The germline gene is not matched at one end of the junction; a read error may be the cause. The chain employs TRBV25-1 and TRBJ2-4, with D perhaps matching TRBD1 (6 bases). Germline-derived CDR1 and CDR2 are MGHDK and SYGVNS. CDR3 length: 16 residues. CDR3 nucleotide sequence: TGTGCCGGCAGTTCCGAAACAGGGCTAGCCAAAAACATTCAGTACTTC. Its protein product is CAGSSETGLAKNIQYF.

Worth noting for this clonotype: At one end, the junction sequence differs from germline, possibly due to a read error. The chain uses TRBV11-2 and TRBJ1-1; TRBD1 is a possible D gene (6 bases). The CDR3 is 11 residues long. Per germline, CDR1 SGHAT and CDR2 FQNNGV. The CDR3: CVSSLTGPACF. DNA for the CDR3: TGTGTCAGCAGCCTAACAGGGCCCGCTTGCTTT.

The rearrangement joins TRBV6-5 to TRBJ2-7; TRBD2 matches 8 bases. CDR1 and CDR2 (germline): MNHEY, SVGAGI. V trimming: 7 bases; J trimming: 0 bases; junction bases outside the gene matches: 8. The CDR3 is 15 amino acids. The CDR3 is CASKKTSGSSYEQYF. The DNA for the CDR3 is TGTGCCAGCAAGAAAACTAGCGGAAGCTCCTACGAGCAGTACTTC.

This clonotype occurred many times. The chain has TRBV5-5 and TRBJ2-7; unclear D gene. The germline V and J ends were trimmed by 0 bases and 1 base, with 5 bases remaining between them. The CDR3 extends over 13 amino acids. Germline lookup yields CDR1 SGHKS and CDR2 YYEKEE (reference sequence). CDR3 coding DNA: TGTGCCAGCAGCTTGGTCGGGTCCTACGAGCAGTACTTC. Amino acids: CASSLVGSYEQYF.

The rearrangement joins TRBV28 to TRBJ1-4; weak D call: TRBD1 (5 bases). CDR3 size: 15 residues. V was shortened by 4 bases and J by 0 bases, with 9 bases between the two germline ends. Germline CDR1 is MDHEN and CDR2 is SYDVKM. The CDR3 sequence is CASSSPGPTNEKLFF. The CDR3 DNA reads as TGTGCCAGCAGTTCCCCAGGGCCAACTAATGAAAAACTGTTTTTT.

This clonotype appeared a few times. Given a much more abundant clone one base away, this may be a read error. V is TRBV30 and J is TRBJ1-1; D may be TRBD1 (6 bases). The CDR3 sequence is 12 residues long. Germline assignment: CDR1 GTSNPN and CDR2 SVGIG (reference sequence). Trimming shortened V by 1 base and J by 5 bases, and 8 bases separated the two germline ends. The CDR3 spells CAWSGGLTEAFF. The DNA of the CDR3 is TGTGCCTGGAGTGGGGGGCTAACTGAAGCTTTCTTT.

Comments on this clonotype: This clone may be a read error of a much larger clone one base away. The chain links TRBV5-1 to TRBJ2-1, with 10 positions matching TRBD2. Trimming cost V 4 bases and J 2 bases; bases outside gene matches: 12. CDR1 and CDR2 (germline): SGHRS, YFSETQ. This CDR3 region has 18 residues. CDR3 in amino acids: CASSMGSGRLGTYNEQFF. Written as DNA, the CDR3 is TGCGCCAGCAGCATGGGTAGCGGGAGGCTCGGTACCTACAATGAGCAGTTCTTC. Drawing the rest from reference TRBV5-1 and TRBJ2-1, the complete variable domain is KAGVTQTPRYLIKTRGQQVTLSCSPISGHRSVSWYQQTPGQGLQFLFEYFSETQRNKGNFPGRFSGRQFSNSRSEMNVSTLELGDSALYLCASSMGSGRLGTYNEQFFGPGTRLTVL.

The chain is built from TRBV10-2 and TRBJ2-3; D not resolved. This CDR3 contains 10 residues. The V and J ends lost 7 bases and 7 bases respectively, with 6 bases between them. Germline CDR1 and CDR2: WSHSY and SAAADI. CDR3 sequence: CASMGNTQYF. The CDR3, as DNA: TGCGCCAGCATGGGAAATACGCAGTATTTT.

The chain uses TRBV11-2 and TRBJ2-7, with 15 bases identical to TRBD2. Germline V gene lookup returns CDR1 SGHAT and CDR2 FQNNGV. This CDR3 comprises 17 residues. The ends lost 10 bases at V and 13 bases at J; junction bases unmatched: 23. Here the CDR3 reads CANGQGLAGGRAYERYF. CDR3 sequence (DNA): TGTGCCAACGGCCAAGGACTAGCGGGAGGGCGAGCCTACGAGCGATACTTC.

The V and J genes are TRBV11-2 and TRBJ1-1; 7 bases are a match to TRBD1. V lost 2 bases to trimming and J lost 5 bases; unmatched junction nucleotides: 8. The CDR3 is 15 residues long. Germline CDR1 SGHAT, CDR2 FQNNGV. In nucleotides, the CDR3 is TGTGCCAGCAGCTTACCGGTCTCACAGGGGACTGAAGCTTTCTTT. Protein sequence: CASSLPVSQGTEAFF.

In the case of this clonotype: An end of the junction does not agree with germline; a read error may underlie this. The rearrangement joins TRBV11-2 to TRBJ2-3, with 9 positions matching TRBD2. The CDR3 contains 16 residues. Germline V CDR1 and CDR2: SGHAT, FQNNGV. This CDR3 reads CVSSLFSGTSTDTQYF. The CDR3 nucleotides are TGTGTCAGCAGCTTATTCAGCGGGACTAGCACGGATACGCAATATTTT.

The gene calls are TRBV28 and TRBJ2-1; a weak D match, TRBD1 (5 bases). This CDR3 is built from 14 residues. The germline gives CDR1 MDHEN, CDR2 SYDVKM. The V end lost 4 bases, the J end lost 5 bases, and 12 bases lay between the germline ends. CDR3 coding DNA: TGTGCCAGCAGTTCATCCCAGGGTCACAATGAGCAGTTCTTC. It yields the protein CASSSSQGHNEQFF. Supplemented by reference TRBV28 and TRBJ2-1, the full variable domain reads DVKVTQSSRYLVKRTGEKVFLECVQDMDHENMFWYRQDPGLGLRLIYFSYDVKMKEKGDIPEGYSVSREKKERFSLILESASTNQTSMYLCASSSSQGHNEQFFGPGTRLTVL.

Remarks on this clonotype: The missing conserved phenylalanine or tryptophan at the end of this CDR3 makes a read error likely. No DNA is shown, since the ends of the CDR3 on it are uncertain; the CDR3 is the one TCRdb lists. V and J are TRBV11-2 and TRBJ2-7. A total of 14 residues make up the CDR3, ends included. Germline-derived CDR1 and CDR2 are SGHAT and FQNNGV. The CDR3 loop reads CASSLWGQSYERYS.

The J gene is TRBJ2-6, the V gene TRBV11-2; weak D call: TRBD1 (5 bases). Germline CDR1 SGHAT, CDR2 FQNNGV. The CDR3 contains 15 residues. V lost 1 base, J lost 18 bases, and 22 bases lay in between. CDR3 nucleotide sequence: TGTGCCAGCAGCTTAGGGGGCGCATGGGCCAACATCCCGACTTTC. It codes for CASSLGGAWANIPTF.

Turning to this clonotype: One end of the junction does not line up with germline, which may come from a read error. The CDR3 DNA follows: TGTGCCAGCACCTTAGATGAGACCCAGTATTTC. Its protein product is CASTLDETQYF. The chain has TRBV11-3 and TRBJ2-5; no clear D. The CDR3 contains 11 residues. The germline V gene has CDR1 SGHNT and CDR2 YENEEA.